What follows is one T cell receptor (beta chain) and its context. Source study methods: Cell counts per sample came from amplifying reference gene primers. Sequencing was performed with immunoSEQ multiplex PCR; in TCRdb, only in-frame clones are kept and a portion is missing. V, J and clone size were drawn from that table, and D and trimming were deduced from the DNA. The sample has roughly 150,000 clones, 82% seen once. The sample belongs to a study of blood T cell repertoires in COVID-19. At the level of the study: COVID-19 samples collected from the United States, Italy and Spain covered acute and convalescent phases. From T cells, B-cell-depleted T cells, or PBMCs came the material, which was cDNA or gDNA.

The CDR3 extends over 14 amino acids. CDR1 and CDR2 from the germline V gene are GTSNPN and SVGIG (reference sequence). Losses at the gene ends were 3 bases for V and 4 bases for J; bases not matched to a gene: 4. The V call is TRBV30, the J call TRBJ1-2; 11 nucleotides align to TRBD1. What was sequenced was peripheral blood. The sequence was obtained from a human donor with acute or convalescent COVID-19. The donor label of this sample is uncertain. The CDR3 bases are TGTGCCTGGAGCACCGGGACAGGGGGCTATGGCTACACCTTC. Its translation: CAWSTGTGGYGYTF.